This TCR beta chain was sequenced during a study of Tregs in tolerant kidney transplant recipients. Mixed chimerism was transient after nonmyeloablative marrow transplants from related graft donors. Profiling relied on immunoSEQ multiplex PCR, and the TCRdb table lists in-frame clones only, not all of them. The sample records roughly 70,000 clones, around 87% being singletons. This specimen was CD4+ T cells from blood (PBMCs), taken 6 months after the transplant. The receptor comes from a human patient who received a combined kidney and bone marrow transplant. Some T cells may have come from the graft donor.

CDR3 sequence reads: CASSSRTGDRKKLFF. DNA of the CDR3: TGTGCCAGCAGCTCGAGGACAGGGGATCGAAAAAAACTGTTTTTT. The chain uses TRBV12-1 and TRBJ1-4; TRBD1, the table's D call, lacks a check against the DNA. TRBV12-1 is a recognized pseudogene. This CDR3 is built from 15 residues.